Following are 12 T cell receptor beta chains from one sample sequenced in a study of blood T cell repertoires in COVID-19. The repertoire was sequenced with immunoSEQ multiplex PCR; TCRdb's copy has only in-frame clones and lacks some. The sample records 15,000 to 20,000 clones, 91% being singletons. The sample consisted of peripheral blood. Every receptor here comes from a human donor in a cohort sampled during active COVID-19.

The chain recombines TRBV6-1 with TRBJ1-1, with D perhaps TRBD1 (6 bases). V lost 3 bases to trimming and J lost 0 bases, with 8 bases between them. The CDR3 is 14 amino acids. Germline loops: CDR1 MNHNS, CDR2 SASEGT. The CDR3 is CASSDRGMNTEAFF. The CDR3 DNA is TGTGCCAGCAGTGATAGGGGGATGAACACTGAAGCTTTCTTT.

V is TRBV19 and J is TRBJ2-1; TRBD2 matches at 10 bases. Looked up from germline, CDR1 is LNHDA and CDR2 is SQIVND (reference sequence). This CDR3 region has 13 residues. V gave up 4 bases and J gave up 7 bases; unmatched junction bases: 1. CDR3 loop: CASSTLAGNEQFF. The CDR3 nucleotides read TGTGCCAGTAGTACACTAGCGGGAAATGAGCAGTTCTTC. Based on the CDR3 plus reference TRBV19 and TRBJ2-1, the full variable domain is DGGITQSPKYLFRKEGQNVTLSCEQNLNHDAMYWYRQDPGQGLRLIYYSQIVNDFQKGDIAEGYSVSREKKESFPLTVTSAQKNPTAFYLCASSTLAGNEQFFGPGTRLTVL.

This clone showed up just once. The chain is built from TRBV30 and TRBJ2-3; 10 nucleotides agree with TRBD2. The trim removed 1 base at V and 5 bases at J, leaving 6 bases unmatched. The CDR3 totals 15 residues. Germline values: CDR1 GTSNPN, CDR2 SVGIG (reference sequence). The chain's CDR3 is CAWSGRLAGGDTQYF. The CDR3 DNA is TGTGCCTGGAGTGGTAGACTAGCGGGTGGAGATACGCAGTATTTT.

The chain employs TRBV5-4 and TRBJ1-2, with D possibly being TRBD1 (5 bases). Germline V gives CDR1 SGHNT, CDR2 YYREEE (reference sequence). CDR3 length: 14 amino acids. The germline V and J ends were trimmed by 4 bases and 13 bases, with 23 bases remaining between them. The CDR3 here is CASSQSSHRPPVTF. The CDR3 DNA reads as TGTGCCAGCAGCCAGAGCTCCCACAGGCCGCCAGTCACCTTC.

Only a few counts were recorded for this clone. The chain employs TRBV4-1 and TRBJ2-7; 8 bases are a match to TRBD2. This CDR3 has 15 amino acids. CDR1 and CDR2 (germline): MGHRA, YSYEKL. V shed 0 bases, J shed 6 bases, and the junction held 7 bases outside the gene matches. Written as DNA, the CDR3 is TGCGCCAGCAGCCAAGATGGTGGGACTAGTCTCGAGCAGTACTTC. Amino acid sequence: CASSQDGGTSLEQYF.

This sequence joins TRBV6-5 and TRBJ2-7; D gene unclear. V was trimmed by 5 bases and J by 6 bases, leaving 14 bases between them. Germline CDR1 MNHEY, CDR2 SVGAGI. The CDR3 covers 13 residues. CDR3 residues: CASSRILSGEQYF. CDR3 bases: TGTGCCAGCAGTCGCATATTATCAGGCGAGCAGTACTTC.

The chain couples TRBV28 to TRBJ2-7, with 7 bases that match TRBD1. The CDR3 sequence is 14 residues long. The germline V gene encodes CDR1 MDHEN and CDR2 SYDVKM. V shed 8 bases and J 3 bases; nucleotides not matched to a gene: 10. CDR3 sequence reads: CASHAGGQSYEQYF. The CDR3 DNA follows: TGTGCCAGCCACGCAGGGGGACAGAGCTACGAGCAGTACTTC.

The CDR3 loop reads CASSLSGTGNTEAFF. Here the CDR3 DNA reads TGTGCCAGCAGCTTATCCGGGACAGGGAACACTGAAGCTTTCTTT. The chain couples TRBV7-9 to TRBJ1-1, with 8 bases fitting TRBD1. V gave up 2 bases and J gave up 1 base; unmatched junction bases: 3. The CDR3 totals 15 residues. CDR1 and CDR2 (germline): SEHNR, FQNEAQ (reference sequence).

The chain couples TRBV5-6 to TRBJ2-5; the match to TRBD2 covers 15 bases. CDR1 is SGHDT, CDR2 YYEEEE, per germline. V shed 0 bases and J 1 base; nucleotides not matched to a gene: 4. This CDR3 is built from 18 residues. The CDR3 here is CASSLAGLAGGVQETQYF. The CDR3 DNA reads TGTGCCAGCAGCTTGGCGGGACTAGCGGGAGGAGTCCAAGAGACCCAGTACTTC.

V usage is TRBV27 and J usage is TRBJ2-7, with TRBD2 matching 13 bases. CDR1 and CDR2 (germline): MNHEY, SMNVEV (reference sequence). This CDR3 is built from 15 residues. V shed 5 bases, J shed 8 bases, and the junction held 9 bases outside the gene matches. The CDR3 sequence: CASSPTGTSGVKQYF. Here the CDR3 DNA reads TGTGCCAGCAGTCCCACCGGGACTAGCGGGGTCAAGCAGTACTTC.

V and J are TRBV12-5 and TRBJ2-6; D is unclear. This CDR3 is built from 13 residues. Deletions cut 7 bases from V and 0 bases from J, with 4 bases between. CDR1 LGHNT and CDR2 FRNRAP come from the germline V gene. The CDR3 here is CASARSGANVLTF. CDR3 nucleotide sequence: TGTGCTAGTGCCCGCTCTGGGGCCAACGTCCTGACTTTC.

The DNA of the CDR3 is TGTGCCAGCTCACCACAGGAAGGGAGCTACGAGCAGTACTTC. Its protein product is CASSPQEGSYEQYF. This chain joins TRBV18 and TRBJ2-7; D is perhaps TRBD2 (5 bases). CDR3 size: 14 residues. Trimming took off 1 base at V and 3 bases at J, with 10 bases between the two ends. The germline gives CDR1 KGHSH, CDR2 LQKENI.